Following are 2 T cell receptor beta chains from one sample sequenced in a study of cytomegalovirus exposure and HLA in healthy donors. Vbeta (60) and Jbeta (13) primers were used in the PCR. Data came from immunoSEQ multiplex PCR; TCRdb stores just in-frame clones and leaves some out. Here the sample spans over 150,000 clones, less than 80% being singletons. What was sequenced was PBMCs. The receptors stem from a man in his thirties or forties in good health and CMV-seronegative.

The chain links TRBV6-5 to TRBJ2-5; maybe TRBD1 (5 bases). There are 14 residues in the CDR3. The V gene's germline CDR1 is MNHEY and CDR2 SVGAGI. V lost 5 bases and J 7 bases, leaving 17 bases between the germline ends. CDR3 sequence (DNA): TGTGCCAGCAGTACCTATTCAGGGTTAGGGACCCAGTACTTC. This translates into CASSTYSGLGTQYF.

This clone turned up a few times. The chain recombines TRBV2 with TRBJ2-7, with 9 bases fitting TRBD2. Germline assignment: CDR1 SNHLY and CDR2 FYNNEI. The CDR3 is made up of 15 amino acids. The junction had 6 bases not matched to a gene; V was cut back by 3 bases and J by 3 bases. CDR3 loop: CASSESSGAHYEQYF. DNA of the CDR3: TGTGCCAGCAGTGAGTCTAGCGGGGCTCACTACGAGCAGTACTTC.